This TCR beta chain originates from a study of T cell responses to AZD1222 COVID-19 vaccine. Study conclusions and caveats: In the spike-specific TCR repertoire, nearly half reportedly target unmutated variant regions.

The CDR3 has 18 residues. The V gene's germline CDR1 is SGHNT and CDR2 YYREEE (reference sequence). V lost 3 bases, J lost 0 bases, and 9 bases stayed unmatched. Here immunoSEQ multiplex PCR was the method, and the copy in TCRdb shows in-frame clones only, minus some. The table includes about 150,000 clones, over 85% detected once. Remarks on this clone: Its target is unknown.

The chain recombines TRBV5-4 with TRBJ1-6, with 7 bases identical to TRBD1. The material sequenced was peripheral blood, taken 28 days after the second AZD1222 dose. The clonotype comes from an adult who received the AZD1222 COVID-19 vaccine. The CDR3 here is CASSSRQGHSSYNSPLHF. The CDR3 coding sequence is TGTGCCAGCAGCTCCAGACAGGGACACAGCTCCTATAATTCACCCCTCCACTTT.